The text below deals with one TCR beta chain. The sample holds other DNA sequences that translate to the same CDR3. The sample originates from a study of technical replicates of blood from a few donors. Here immunoSEQ multiplex PCR was the method, and the copy in TCRdb shows in-frame clones only, minus some. The sample carries tens of thousands of clones, 95% to 97% recorded once. CDR1 SGHRS and CDR2 YFSETQ come from the germline V gene. V lost 0 bases to trimming and J lost 4 bases, with 11 bases between them. This CDR3 region has 15 residues. The source material was T cells isolated from PBMCs. This clonotype was obtained from a human donor in good health. The chain recombines TRBV5-1 with TRBJ1-5; no reliable D call. The CDR3 loop is CASSLGPGGNQPQHF. The CDR3 DNA is TGCGCCAGCAGCTTGGGTCCAGGAGGGAATCAGCCCCAGCATTTT. Filled out from reference TRBV5-1 and TRBJ1-5, the complete variable domain reads KAGVTQTPRYLIKTRGQQVTLSCSPISGHRSVSWYQQTPGQGLQFLFEYFSETQRNKGNFPGRFSGRQFSNSRSEMNVSTLELGDSALYLCASSLGPGGNQPQHFGDGTRLSIL.